This TCR beta chain was documented in a study of post-analysis software for immune sequencing data. Overall study: As for disease course, relapsing-remitting, secondary progressive and progressive-relapsing multiple sclerosis were all included.

Study observations and caveats: Samples prepared in the same batch strongly co-clustered by F measure. Normalized Chao1 diversity in multiple sclerosis patients fell significantly below that of controls.

cDNA libraries for TCR beta contained unique molecular identifiers. TCRdb fed the PCR reads into MiXCR, producing one record per CDR3 protein. The data hold a few hundred thousand distinct CDR3 sequences, with approximately 34% observed a single time. As for this clonotype: Its cognate antigen is unknown. Possible read error: a much larger clone is one base away.

What was sequenced was blood. The clonotype originates from a girl between 5 and 17 years old with multiple sclerosis.

CDR3 region: CASSSTGTGVHLAKNIQYF. The CDR3 coding sequence is TGTGCCAGCAGCTCGACCGGGACAGGAGTTCACCTAGCCAAAAACATTCAGTACTTC. The rearrangement joins TRBV7-2 to TRBJ2-4; 8 nucleotides align to TRBD1. From germline, CDR1 is SGHTA and CDR2 FQGNSA. The CDR3 contains 19 residues. After removal of 4 bases from V and 0 bases from J, the junction contained 14 bases not matched to a gene.